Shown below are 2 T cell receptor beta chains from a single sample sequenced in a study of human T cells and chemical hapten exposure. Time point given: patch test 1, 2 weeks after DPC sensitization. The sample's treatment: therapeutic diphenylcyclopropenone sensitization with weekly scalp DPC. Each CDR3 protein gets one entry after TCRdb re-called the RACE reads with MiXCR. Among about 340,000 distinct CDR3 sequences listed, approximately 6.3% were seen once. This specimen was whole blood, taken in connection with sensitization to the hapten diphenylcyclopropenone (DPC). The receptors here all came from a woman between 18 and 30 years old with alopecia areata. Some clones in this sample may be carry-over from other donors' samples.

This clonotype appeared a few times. The CDR3 loop reads CSAFQPTSSSSYEQYF. CDR3 bases: TGCAGTGCTTTTCAACCGACTAGCTCATCGTCCTACGAGCAGTACTTC. The chain combines TRBV20-1 with TRBJ2-7; 7 positions agree with TRBD2. This CDR3 region has 16 residues. Per germline, CDR1 DFQATT and CDR2 SNEGSKA (reference sequence). The V and J ends lost 5 bases and 1 base, in that order; junction bases with no gene match: 14.

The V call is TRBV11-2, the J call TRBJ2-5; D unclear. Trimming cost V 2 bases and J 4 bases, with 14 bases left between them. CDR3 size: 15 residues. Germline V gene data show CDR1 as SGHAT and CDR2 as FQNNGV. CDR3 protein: CASSLTWERRETQYF. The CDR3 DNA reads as TGTGCCAGCAGCTTAACCTGGGAAAGACGAGAGACCCAGTACTTC.